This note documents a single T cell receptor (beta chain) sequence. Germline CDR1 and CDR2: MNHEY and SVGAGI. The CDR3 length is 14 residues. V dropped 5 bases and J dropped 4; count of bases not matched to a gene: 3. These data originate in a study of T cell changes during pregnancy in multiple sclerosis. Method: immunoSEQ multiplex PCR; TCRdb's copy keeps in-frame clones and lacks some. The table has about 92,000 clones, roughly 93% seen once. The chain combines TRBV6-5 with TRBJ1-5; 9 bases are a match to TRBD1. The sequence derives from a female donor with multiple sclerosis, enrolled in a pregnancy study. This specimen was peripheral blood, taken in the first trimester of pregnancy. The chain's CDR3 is CASSSGQGNQPQHF. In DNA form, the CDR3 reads TGTGCCAGCAGTAGCGGACAGGGGAATCAGCCCCAGCATTTT.